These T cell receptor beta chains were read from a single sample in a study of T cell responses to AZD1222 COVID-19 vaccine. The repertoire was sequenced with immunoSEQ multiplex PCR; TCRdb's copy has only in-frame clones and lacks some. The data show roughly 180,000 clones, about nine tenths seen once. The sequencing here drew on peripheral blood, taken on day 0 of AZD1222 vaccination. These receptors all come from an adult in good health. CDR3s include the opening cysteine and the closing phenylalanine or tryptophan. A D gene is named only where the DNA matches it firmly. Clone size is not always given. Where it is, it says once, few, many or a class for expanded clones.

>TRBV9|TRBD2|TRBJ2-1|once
CASSVGSGGYNEQFF
TGTGCCAGCAGCGTAGGTAGCGGGGGCTACAATGAGCAGTTCTTC
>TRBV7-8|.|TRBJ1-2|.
CASSLGGEGGMGLYGYTF
TGTGCCAGCAGCTTAGGGGGCGAGGGTGGTATGGGGCTCTATGGCTACACCTTC
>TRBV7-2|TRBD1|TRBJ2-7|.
CASSLRSGQGVSYEQYF
TGTGCCAGCAGCTTACGGTCGGGGCAGGGGGTCTCCTACGAGCAGTACTTC
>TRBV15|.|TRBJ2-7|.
CATSSPRVLAPYEQYF
TGTGCCACCAGCAGTCCTCGGGTCCTAGCGCCCTACGAGCAGTACTTC
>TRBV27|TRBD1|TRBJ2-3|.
CASSGQGYADTQYF
TGTGCCAGCAGTGGACAGGGGTACGCAGATACGCAGTATTTT
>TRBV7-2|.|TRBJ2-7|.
CASSPWGDSYEQYF
TGTGCCAGCAGCCCCTGGGGGGACTCCTACGAGCAGTACTTC
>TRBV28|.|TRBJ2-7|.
CASIGQLYEQYF
TGTGCCAGCATCGGGCAGCTCTACGAGCAGTACTTC
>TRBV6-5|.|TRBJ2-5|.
CASSKNIGPETQYF
TGTGCCAGCAGTAAAAACATTGGTCCGGAGACCCAGTACTTC
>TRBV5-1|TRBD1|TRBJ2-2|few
CASSPKVRQGATGELFF
TGCGCCAGCAGCCCGAAGGTCCGACAGGGGGCCACCGGGGAGCTGTTTTTT
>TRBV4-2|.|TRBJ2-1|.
CASSQSQRTTNEQFF
TGTGCCAGCAGCCAATCCCAGCGGACCACCAATGAGCAGTTCTTC
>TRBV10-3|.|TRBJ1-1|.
CAISDGTIRGTEAFF
TGTGCCATCAGTGACGGGACTATACGAGGGACTGAAGCTTTCTTT
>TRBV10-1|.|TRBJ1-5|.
CASCETRGRINQPQHF
TGCGCCAGCTGTGAGACGCGGGGGCGTATCAATCAGCCCCAGCATTTT
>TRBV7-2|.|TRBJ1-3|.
CASSSGQPGSGNTIYF
TGTGCCAGCAGCTCAGGACAGCCCGGCTCTGGAAACACCATATATTTT
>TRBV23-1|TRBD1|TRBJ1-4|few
CASRLLSGGCNEKLFF
TGCGCCAGCAGGTTACTCTCAGGGGGCTGTAATGAAAAACTGTTTTTT
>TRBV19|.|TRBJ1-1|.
CASSHHGSVNTEAFF
TGTGCCAGTAGTCATCACGGCTCTGTGAACACTGAAGCTTTCTTT
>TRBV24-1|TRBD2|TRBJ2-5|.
CATSPGRRVQETQYF
TGTGCCACCAGTCCCGGGAGGAGGGTCCAAGAGACCCAGTACTTC
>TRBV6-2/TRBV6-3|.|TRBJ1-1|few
CASSSHRTIGNTEAFF
TGTGCCAGCAGTTCACACCGGACAATAGGGAACACTGAAGCTTTCTTT
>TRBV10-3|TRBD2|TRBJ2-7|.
CAISESGAGPYEQYF
TGTGCCATCAGTGAGAGCGGGGCCGGACCCTACGAGCAGTACTTC
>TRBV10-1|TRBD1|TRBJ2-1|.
CASSEKGQGGNEQFF
TGCGCCAGCAGTGAGAAGGGACAGGGAGGAAATGAGCAGTTCTTC
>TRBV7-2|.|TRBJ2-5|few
CASSPNGFGQETQYF
TGTGCCAGCAGCCCAAACGGGTTTGGTCAAGAGACCCAGTACTTC
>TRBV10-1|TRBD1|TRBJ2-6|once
CASSRDNRGTGANVLTF
TGCGCCAGCAGCCGAGACAACAGGGGGACCGGGGCCAACGTCCTGACTTTC
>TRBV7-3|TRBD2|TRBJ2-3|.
CASSSATGGVSTDTQYF
TGTGCCAGCAGCTCCGCAACCGGGGGGGTCTCCACAGATACGCAGTATTTT
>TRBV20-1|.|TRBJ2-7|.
CSARVGWEQYF
TGCAGTGCTAGAGTTGGTTGGGAGCAGTACTTC
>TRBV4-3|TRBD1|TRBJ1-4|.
CASSPDRHPTNEKLFF
TGCGCCAGCAGTCCGGACAGGCACCCAACTAATGAAAAACTGTTTTTT
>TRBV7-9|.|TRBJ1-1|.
CASSLDHAANTEAFF
TGTGCCAGCAGCTTAGACCACGCGGCGAACACTGAAGCTTTCTTT
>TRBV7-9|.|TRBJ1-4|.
CASSLPRATNEKLFF
TGTGCCAGCAGCTTACCCAGGGCAACTAATGAAAAACTGTTTTTT
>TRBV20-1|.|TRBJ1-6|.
CSASERGNSPLHF
TGCAGTGCTAGTGAGCGGGGAAATTCACCCCTCCACTTT
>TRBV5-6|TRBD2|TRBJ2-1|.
CASSLGASGVYNEQFF
TGTGCCAGCAGCTTGGGGGCTAGCGGGGTCTACAATGAGCAGTTCTTC
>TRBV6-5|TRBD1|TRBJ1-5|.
CASKIRTGTYQPQHF
TGTGCCAGCAAAATAAGGACAGGAACGTATCAGCCCCAGCATTTT
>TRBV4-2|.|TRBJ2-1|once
CASSRGASGGYNEQFF
TGTGCCAGCAGCAGGGGGGCATCCGGGGGCTACAATGAGCAGTTCTTC
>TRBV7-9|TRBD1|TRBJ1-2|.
CASSSRDRGKANYGYTF
TGTGCCAGCAGCTCCCGGGACAGGGGAAAAGCTAACTATGGCTACACCTTC
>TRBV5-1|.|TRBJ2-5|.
CASSLEGGPQETQYF
TGCGCCAGCAGCTTGGAGGGGGGCCCACAAGAGACCCAGTACTTC
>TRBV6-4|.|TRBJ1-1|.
CASSEGMNTEAFF
TGTGCCAGCAGTGAGGGCATGAACACTGAAGCTTTCTTT